This T cell receptor beta chain was observed in a study of blood T cell repertoires in COVID-19. In the study's own analysis: Nucleated cell counts were estimated from reference gene primer amplification. Libraries were prepared by immunoSEQ multiplex PCR; TCRdb keeps only in-frame clonotypes and omits some of them. For V, J and clone size, that table is used; D and trimming come from the DNA. Of roughly 250,000 clones in the sample, roughly 90% were seen once. Input material: peripheral blood. The receptor was derived from a man aged 25-40 years with acute or convalescent COVID-19.

As DNA, the CDR3 is TGTGCCAGCAGCTCTTCCACAGGATGGGACTACATGAACACTGAAGCTTTCTTT. It is translated as CASSSSTGWDYMNTEAFF. The chain links TRBV9 to TRBJ1-1, with D possibly TRBD1 on 5 matching bases. The V and J ends lost 4 bases and 0 bases respectively, with 22 bases between them. CDR3 length equals 18 residues. The V gene's germline CDR1 is SGDLS and CDR2 YYNGEE.